One sample yielded the 5 T cell receptor beta chains listed below, sequenced in a study of blood T cell repertoires in COVID-19 (dated by TCRdb to the early 2020s). To prepare the library, the immunoSEQ multiplex PCR assay was applied. This immuneACCESS table, as held by TCRdb, lists in-frame sequences with V and J called but not all clones. Of the missing ones, under half trace to an unresolved V gene in checked studies; the others have no known cause. The sample table lists roughly 70,000 clones, around 78% of them with a count of one. The top ten hold roughly a sixth of the sample. Sequencing used peripheral blood. The origin of the receptors is a human donor in a cohort sampled during active COVID-19.

This sequence joins TRBV5-1 and TRBJ1-2; D might be TRBD1 (6 bases). Per germline, CDR1 SGHRS and CDR2 YFSETQ. The CDR3 spans 16 residues. Trimming shortened V by 1 base and J by 8 bases, and 21 bases separated the two germline ends. Here the CDR3 reads CASSLHPPPGEGGYTF. As DNA, the CDR3 is TGCGCCAGCAGCTTGCACCCCCCCCCAGGGGAAGGAGGCTACACCTTC.

This chain uses TRBV18 with TRBJ2-1; 8 bases map to TRBD2. This CDR3 is built from 15 residues. V shed 3 bases and J 9 bases; nucleotides not matched to a gene: 10. Per germline, CDR1 KGHSH and CDR2 LQKENI. In DNA, the CDR3 is TGTGCCAGCTCACCGTCCGCGGGAGGTACGGTTGAGCAGTTCTTC. Its protein is CASSPSAGGTVEQFF.

This chain joins TRBV19 and TRBJ2-7, with 7 bases fitting TRBD1. From germline, CDR1 is LNHDA and CDR2 SQIVND (reference sequence). This CDR3 has 14 residues. J gave up 6 bases and V 0 bases, and 5 bases lay outside the gene matches. The CDR3 loop is CASSIDLGGGEQYF. For the CDR3, the DNA is TGTGCCAGTAGTATAGACCTAGGGGGCGGCGAGCAGTACTTC.

The chain combines TRBV2 with TRBJ2-7; D is perhaps TRBD2 (6 bases). The CDR3 spans 14 residues. Deletions cut 6 bases from V and 3 bases from J, with 15 bases between. Germline CDR1 reads SNHLY; CDR2 reads FYNNEI. As DNA, the CDR3 is TGTGCCAGCAGCCCGGTCGGAGGGAGCTACGAGCAGTACTTC. Translated, it gives CASSPVGGSYEQYF.

The J gene is TRBJ2-5, the V gene TRBV7-9, with a weak D call TRBD1 (6 bases). CDR1 is SEHNR, CDR2 FQNEAQ, per germline (reference sequence). CDR3 size: 14 residues. Trimming removed 5 bases from V and 5 bases from J, with 15 bases in between. CDR3 bases: TGTGCCAGCAGCACGTGGGGGCCTGGGGAGACCCAGTACTTC. Its translation is CASSTWGPGETQYF.